The 25 T cell receptor beta chains below were found in one sample sequenced in a study of blood T cell repertoires in COVID-19. The assay was immunoSEQ multiplex PCR, and TCRdb's table has in-frame clones only and misses some. This table holds about 180,000 clones, approximately 90% found once. The sample comprised peripheral blood. Receptors were obtained from an older woman with COVID-19, enrolled during active disease.

V and J are TRBV7-2 and TRBJ2-3, with 7 bases that match TRBD2. From germline, CDR1 is SGHTA and CDR2 FQGNSA. After removal of 5 bases from V and 5 bases from J, the junction contained 7 bases not matched to a gene. The CDR3 totals 14 residues. The CDR3 loop is CASSSRGREDTQYF. The CDR3 DNA reads as TGTGCCAGCAGCAGCCGAGGGAGGGAAGATACGCAGTATTTT.

This chain connects TRBV6-1 to TRBJ1-1; D gene uncertain. Looked up from germline, CDR1 is MNHNS and CDR2 is SASEGT. The CDR3 has 15 amino acids. The V end lost 3 bases, the J end lost 5 bases, and 16 bases lay between the germline ends. DNA of the CDR3: TGTGCCAGCAGTGAGACCCGGAGGGTTTGGACTGAAGCTTTCTTT. Translating it yields CASSETRRVWTEAFF.

J is TRBJ2-3 and V is TRBV7-8; D might be TRBD1 (6 bases). The V gene lost 5 bases and the J gene lost 7 bases, with 16 bases spanning the gap. Germline CDR1 SGHVS, CDR2 FQNEAQ. There are 14 residues in the CDR3. In DNA, the CDR3 is TGTGCCAGCAGCCAGGGGTCAGGGGAACATACGCAGTATTTT. Its translation is CASSQGSGEHTQYF.

The genes are TRBV11-2 and TRBJ2-7, with TRBD1 matching over 9 bases. The germline gives CDR1 SGHAT, CDR2 FQNNGV. After removal of 5 bases from V and 5 bases from J, the junction contained 4 bases not matched to a gene. This CDR3 is 13 amino acids long. CDR3 region: CASSRTGAHEQYF. The CDR3 nucleotides read TGTGCCAGCAGCAGGACAGGGGCCCACGAGCAGTACTTC.

This clone was picked up one time. The chain combines TRBV23-1 with TRBJ1-2; a weak D match, TRBD1 (6 bases). TRBV23-1 is annotated as an ORF whose role is uncertain. V was pared by 0 bases and J by 4 bases, with 9 bases between. The CDR3 length is 14 residues. CDR3 loop: CASSQSRGIYGYTF. CDR3 DNA: TGCGCCAGCAGTCAATCTAGGGGGATCTATGGCTACACCTTC.

CDR3 amino acids: CASSLVGQGSYGYTF. The CDR3 region has the DNA TGTGCCAGCAGCTTAGTCGGACAGGGGAGCTATGGCTACACCTTC. V usage is TRBV7-8 and J usage is TRBJ1-2, with 9 bases that match TRBD1. The J segment lost 4 bases and the V segment lost 1 base, leaving 4 bases of the junction unmatched. Per germline, CDR1 SGHVS and CDR2 FQNEAQ. This CDR3 has 15 residues.

The J gene is TRBJ2-3, the V gene TRBV29-1; unclear D gene. Deletions cut 7 bases from V and 5 bases from J, with 16 bases between. The CDR3 contains 13 residues. CDR1 is SQVTM, CDR2 ANQGSEA, per germline. The CDR3 is CSGGGHEIDTQYF. The CDR3 bases are TGCAGCGGGGGTGGGCACGAAATAGATACGCAGTATTTT.

This clone appeared a few times. The chain joins TRBV12-3 or TRBV12-4 to TRBJ1-5; tentative D call: TRBD1 (5 bases). V was cut by 6 bases and J by 1 base, with 7 bases left in between. The CDR3 has 13 amino acids. This chain's CDR3 is CASRYRSNQPQHF. The CDR3 bases are TGTGCCAGCAGGTACAGGAGCAATCAGCCCCAGCATTTT.

The gene calls are TRBV15 and TRBJ2-2; D is ambiguous. This CDR3 is built from 13 residues. CDR1 is LNHNV, CDR2 YYDKDF, per germline (reference sequence). V was trimmed by 1 base and J by 3 bases, leaving 3 bases between them. For the CDR3, the DNA is TGTGCCACCAGCAGAGCTTACACCGGGGAGCTGTTTTTT. This sequence encodes CATSRAYTGELFF.

V usage is TRBV5-1 and J usage is TRBJ2-1; 8 bases are shared with TRBD1. Germline V gene lookup returns CDR1 SGHRS and CDR2 YFSETQ. The CDR3 runs 17 residues. V lost 4 bases and J lost 9; bases outside the gene matches: 18. CDR3: CASSRRPGTGGPSEQFF. In DNA, the CDR3 is TGCGCCAGCAGCCGAAGACCGGGGACAGGAGGACCCTCTGAGCAGTTCTTC.

The gene calls are TRBV7-8 and TRBJ1-1; 7 positions agree with TRBD1. J lost 1 base, V lost 3 bases, and 5 bases had no gene match. The germline CDR1 and CDR2 sequences are SGHVS and FQNEAQ. The CDR3 sequence is 15 residues long. This CDR3 reads CASSFPGQRNTEAFF. Written as DNA, the CDR3 is TGTGCCAGCAGCTTCCCGGGACAGCGGAACACTGAAGCTTTCTTT.

The chain combines TRBV5-1 with TRBJ1-4; 7 positions agree with TRBD1. Trimming cost V 2 bases and J 6 bases; bases outside gene matches: 7. The length of the CDR3 is 15 residues. Germline V gives CDR1 SGHRS, CDR2 YFSETQ. In DNA form, the CDR3 reads TGCGCCAGCAGCTTCGGGACAGACCAGGATGAAAAACTGTTTTTT. This translates into CASSFGTDQDEKLFF. Together with reference TRBV5-1 and TRBJ1-4, the CDR3 gives the full variable domain: KAGVTQTPRYLIKTRGQQVTLSCSPISGHRSVSWYQQTPGQGLQFLFEYFSETQRNKGNFPGRFSGRQFSNSRSEMNVSTLELGDSALYLCASSFGTDQDEKLFFGSGTQLSVL.

In DNA, the CDR3 is TGCAGCGTTGAACTAGCGGGAGACCCGCATTTGACCTACGAGCAGTACTTC. Translation: CSVELAGDPHLTYEQYF. V is TRBV29-1 and J is TRBJ2-7, with 10 positions matching TRBD2. The germline gives CDR1 SQVTM, CDR2 ANQGSEA. The CDR3 spans 17 residues. After removal of 2 bases from V and 2 bases from J, the junction contained 12 bases not matched to a gene.

This chain joins TRBV12-3 or TRBV12-4 and TRBJ2-7, with 8 bases fitting TRBD2. CDR3 length: 11 amino acids. With V trimmed by 5 bases and J by 11 bases, 5 bases remained unmatched. The CDR3 here is CASSPGLGEYF. For the CDR3, the DNA is TGTGCCAGCAGTCCGGGACTAGGAGAGTACTTC.

The chain carries TRBV2 and TRBJ1-5; a weak D match, TRBD1 (6 bases). The CDR3 length is 12 residues. Per the germline V gene, CDR1 is SNHLY and CDR2 is FYNNEI. V gave up 6 bases and J gave up 7 bases, with 10 bases separating them. CDR3 bases: TGTGCCAGCAGGACGACAGGCCAGCCCCAGCATTTT. It encodes CASRTTGQPQHF.

There are a few counts of this clone. The chain recombines TRBV18 with TRBJ1-2, with TRBD1 matching 7 bases. CDR3 length: 12 residues. The germline V gene has CDR1 KGHSH and CDR2 LQKENI. The ends lost 6 bases at V and 7 bases at J; junction bases unmatched: 5. CDR3 loop: CASSHGDSGYTF. CDR3 sequence (DNA): TGTGCCAGCTCGCATGGGGACAGTGGCTACACCTTC.

The chain couples TRBV10-3 to TRBJ2-3; 8 bases match TRBD2. J was trimmed by 4 bases and V by 4 bases; bases with no gene match: 4. The CDR3 is 14 residues long. Germline loops: CDR1 ENHRY, CDR2 SYGVKD. CDR3 DNA: TGTGCCATCAGTGCGGGAGGGGGGCCAGATACGCAGTATTTT. It encodes CAISAGGGPDTQYF.

The chain combines TRBV3-1 (or the pseudogene TRBV3-2) with TRBJ2-1, with 10 nucleotides matching TRBD2. CDR1 LGHDT and CDR2 YNNKEL come from the germline V gene (reference sequence). Trimming at V came to 2 bases and at J to 9 bases, leaving 7 bases not matched to a gene. The CDR3 has 15 residues. This CDR3 reads CASSQNPLAGVEQFF. The CDR3 DNA reads TGTGCCAGCAGCCAAAACCCTCTAGCGGGAGTTGAGCAGTTCTTC.

The J gene is TRBJ2-1, the V gene TRBV10-3, with TRBD2 matching over 7 bases. V dropped 8 bases and J dropped 5; count of bases not matched to a gene: 12. The germline V gene encodes CDR1 ENHRY and CDR2 SYGVKD. This CDR3 is built from 15 residues. CDR3 bases: TGTGCCATCTTGAACGTCGCGGGAGAGCACAATGAGCAGTTCTTC. Its translation: CAILNVAGEHNEQFF.

The rearrangement links TRBV4-2 to TRBJ2-5; D is perhaps TRBD1 (6 bases). Trimming shortened V by 1 base and J by 4 bases, and 13 bases separated the two germline ends. Germline V gives CDR1 LGHNA, CDR2 YNFKEQ. There are 15 residues in the CDR3. The CDR3, as DNA: TGTGCCAGCAGCCAAGGGAACAGGGTGGGAGAGACCCAGTACTTC. Protein: CASSQGNRVGETQYF.

This chain uses TRBV30 with TRBJ1-6; possibly TRBD1 for D (6 bases). V shed 1 base and J shed 7 bases, with 11 bases lying between them. The CDR3 sequence is 14 residues long. Germline V gene lookup returns CDR1 GTSNPN and CDR2 SVGIG (reference sequence). CDR3 sequence (DNA): TGTGCCTGGAGTGGCAGGACAGCAAATTCACCCCTCCACTTT. It yields the protein CAWSGRTANSPLHF.

The chain uses TRBV2 and TRBJ1-3, with 9 bases matching TRBD1. J lost 0 bases, V lost 5 bases, and 5 bases had no gene match. This CDR3 has 16 amino acids. CDR1 SNHLY and CDR2 FYNNEI come from the germline V gene. The CDR3 DNA is TGTGCCAGCAGTAGGGACAGGGCCTTCTCTGGAAACACCATATATTTT. It translates to CASSRDRAFSGNTIYF.

This chain connects TRBV18 to TRBJ2-2; 9 bases agree with TRBD2. Per the germline V gene, CDR1 is KGHSH and CDR2 is LQKENI. J gave up 9 bases and V 6 bases, and 11 bases lay outside the gene matches. This CDR3 comprises 15 residues. CDR3 in amino acids: CASSPEAGTSRELFF. In DNA form, the CDR3 reads TGTGCCAGCTCGCCTGAAGCCGGGACTAGCCGGGAGCTGTTTTTT.

The chain couples TRBV6-6 to TRBJ2-7; 9 positions match TRBD1. Germline loops: CDR1 MNHNY, CDR2 SVGAGI (reference sequence). CDR3 size: 15 residues. V shed 5 bases, J shed 6 bases, and the junction held 11 bases outside the gene matches. CDR3 sequence (DNA): TGTGCCAGCAGTGGGCCCGGGACAGGGTTTGGCGAGCAGTACTTC. Translating it yields CASSGPGTGFGEQYF.

The rearrangement joins TRBV7-9 to TRBJ2-6; no reliable D call. The germline V and J ends were trimmed by 8 bases and 0 bases, with 14 bases remaining between them. The germline gives CDR1 SEHNR, CDR2 FQNEAQ (reference sequence). CDR3 length: 16 amino acids. The CDR3 sequence: CASATQASSGANVLTF. In nucleotides, the CDR3 is TGTGCCAGCGCAACTCAGGCCAGCTCTGGGGCCAACGTCCTGACTTTC. The full variable domain, its missing parts supplied by reference TRBV7-9 and TRBJ2-6, is DTGVSQNPRHKITKRGQNVTFRCDPISEHNRLYWYRQTLGQGPEFLTYFQNEAQLEKSRLLSDRFSAERPKGSFSTLEIQRTEQGDSAMYLCASATQASSGANVLTFGAGSRLTVL.